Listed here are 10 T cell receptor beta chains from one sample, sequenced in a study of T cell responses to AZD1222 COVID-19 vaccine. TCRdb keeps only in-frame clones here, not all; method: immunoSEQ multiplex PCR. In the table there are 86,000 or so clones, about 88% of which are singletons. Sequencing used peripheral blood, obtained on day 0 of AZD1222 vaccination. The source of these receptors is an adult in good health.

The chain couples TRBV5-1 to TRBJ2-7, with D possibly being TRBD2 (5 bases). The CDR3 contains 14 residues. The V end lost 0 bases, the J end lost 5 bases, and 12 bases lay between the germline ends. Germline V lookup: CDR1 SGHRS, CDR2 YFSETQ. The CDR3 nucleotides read TGCGCCAGCAGCTTGGTTGTGGGAGCCCACGAGCAGTACTTC. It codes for CASSLVVGAHEQYF.

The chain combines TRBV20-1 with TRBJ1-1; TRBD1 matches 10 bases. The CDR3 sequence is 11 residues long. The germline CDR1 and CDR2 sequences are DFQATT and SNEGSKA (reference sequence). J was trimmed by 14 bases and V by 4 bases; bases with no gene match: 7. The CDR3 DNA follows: TGCAGTGCTACCCGGGACAGGGGTCGGTTCTTT. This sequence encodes CSATRDRGRFF.

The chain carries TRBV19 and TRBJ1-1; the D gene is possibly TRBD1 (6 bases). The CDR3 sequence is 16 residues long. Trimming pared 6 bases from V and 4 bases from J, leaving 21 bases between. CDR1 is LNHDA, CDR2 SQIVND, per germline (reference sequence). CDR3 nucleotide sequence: TGTGCCAGTAGCTGGGGGGGCGGAGCTGGCGGCACTGAAGCTTTCTTT. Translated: CASSWGGGAGGTEAFF.

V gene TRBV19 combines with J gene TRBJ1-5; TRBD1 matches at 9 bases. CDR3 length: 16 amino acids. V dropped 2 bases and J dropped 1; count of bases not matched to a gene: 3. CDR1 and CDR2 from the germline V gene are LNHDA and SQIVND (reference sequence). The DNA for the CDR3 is TGTGCCAGTAGTATACTGGACAGGGGAAGCAATCAGCCCCAGCATTTT. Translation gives CASSILDRGSNQPQHF.

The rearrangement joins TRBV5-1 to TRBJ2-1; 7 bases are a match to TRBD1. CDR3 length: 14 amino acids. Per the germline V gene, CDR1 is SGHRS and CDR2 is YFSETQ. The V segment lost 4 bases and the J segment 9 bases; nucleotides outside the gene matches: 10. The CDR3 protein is CASSTTTGILEQFF. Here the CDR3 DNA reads TGCGCCAGCAGCACAACGACAGGGATTCTTGAGCAGTTCTTC.

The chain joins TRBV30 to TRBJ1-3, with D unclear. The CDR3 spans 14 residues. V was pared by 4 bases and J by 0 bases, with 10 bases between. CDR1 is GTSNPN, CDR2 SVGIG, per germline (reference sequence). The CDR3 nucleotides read TGTGCCTGGATCCGAAGGTTCTCTGGAAACACCATATATTTT. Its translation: CAWIRRFSGNTIYF.

CDR3 sequence reads: CASSPSGFGNTIYF. The DNA of the CDR3 is TGTGCCAGCTCACCATCAGGGTTCGGAAACACCATATATTTT. This chain links TRBV18 with TRBJ1-3; TRBD1 might be the D (5 bases). CDR3 length equals 14 residues. Germline V gene lookup returns CDR1 KGHSH and CDR2 LQKENI. The germline V and J ends were trimmed by 2 bases and 4 bases, with 9 bases remaining between them.

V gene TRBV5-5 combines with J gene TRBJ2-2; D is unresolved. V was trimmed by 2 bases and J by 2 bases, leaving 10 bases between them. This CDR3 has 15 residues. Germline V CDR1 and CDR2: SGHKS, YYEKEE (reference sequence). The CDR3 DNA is TGTGCCAGCAGCTTTGACGGATCAAACACCGGGGAGCTGTTTTTT. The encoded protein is CASSFDGSNTGELFF.

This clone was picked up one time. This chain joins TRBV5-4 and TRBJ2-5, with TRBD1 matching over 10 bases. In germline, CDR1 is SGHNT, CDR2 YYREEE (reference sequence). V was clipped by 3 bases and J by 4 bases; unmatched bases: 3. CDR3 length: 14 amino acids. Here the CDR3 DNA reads TGTGCCAGCAGCTCGGGGACAGGGGTAGAGACCCAGTACTTC. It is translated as CASSSGTGVETQYF.

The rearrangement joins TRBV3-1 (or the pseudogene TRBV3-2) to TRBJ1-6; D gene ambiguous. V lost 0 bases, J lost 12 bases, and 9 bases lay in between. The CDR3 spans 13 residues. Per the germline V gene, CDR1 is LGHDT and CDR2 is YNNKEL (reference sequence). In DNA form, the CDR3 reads TGTGCCAGCAGCCAAGATGGTTCTGGACCCCTCCACTTT. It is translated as CASSQDGSGPLHF.